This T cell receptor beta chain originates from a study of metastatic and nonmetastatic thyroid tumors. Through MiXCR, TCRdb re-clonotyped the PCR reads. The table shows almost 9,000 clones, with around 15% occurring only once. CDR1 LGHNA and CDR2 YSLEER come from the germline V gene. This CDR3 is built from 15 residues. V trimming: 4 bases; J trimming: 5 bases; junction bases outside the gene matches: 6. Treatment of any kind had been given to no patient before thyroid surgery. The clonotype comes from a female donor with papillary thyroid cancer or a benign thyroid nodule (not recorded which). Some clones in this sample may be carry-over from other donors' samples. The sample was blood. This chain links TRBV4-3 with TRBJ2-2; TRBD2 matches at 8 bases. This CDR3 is CASSRTSLDTGELFF. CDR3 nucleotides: TGCGCCAGCAGCCGGACTAGCCTTGATACCGGGGAGCTGTTTTTT.